The entry below gives a single T cell receptor beta chain sequence along with its context. Its specificity is not known. This sample is part of a study of shared clonotypes between healthy human individuals. Study findings and constraints: The generation probabilities recorded for non-shared clonotypes fell below those of clonotypes shared by all four donors.

Germline-derived CDR1 and CDR2 are SGHRS and YFSETQ. This CDR3 contains 17 residues. Trimming removed 1 base from V and 5 bases from J; junction bases left unmatched: 13. The protocol was immunoSEQ multiplex PCR, while the TCRdb copy is restricted to in-frame clones and leaves out a portion. The data show under 2.5 million clones, with 80% to 95% seen just once and around 0.4% held by the top ten. This sequence originates from a man between 18 and 35 years old in good health. Some clones in this sample may be carry-over from other donors' samples. This rearrangement joins TRBV5-1 to TRBJ2-7; TRBD1 matches 9 bases. Sequenced material: naive CD4+ T cells from PBMCs. Specified subset: CD45RA+ positively selected. CDR3: CASSLIPVGTGSDEQYF. CDR3 nucleotides: TGCGCCAGCAGCTTGATCCCAGTGGGGACAGGGTCAGACGAGCAGTACTTC.